This TCR beta chain was captured by sequencing in a study of cytomegalovirus exposure and HLA in healthy donors. The J segment lost 4 bases and the V segment lost 0 bases, leaving 5 bases of the junction unmatched. In germline, CDR1 is WSHSY, CDR2 SAAADI. This CDR3 region has 16 residues. Study-wide results and limits: Earlier analysis looked at TCR beta V segments, and most were productive about 90% or about 30% of the time.

A note on this clone: Its antigen remains unknown.

A multiplex PCR was run with 60 Vbeta primers and 13 Jbeta primers. Using immunoSEQ multiplex PCR, the repertoire was profiled, and TCRdb retains in-frame clones only, with some absent. The data hold about 150,000 clones, with around 80% observed a single time. Material: PBMCs. This TCR was recovered from a middle-aged man in good health and CMV-seronegative. The chain is built from TRBV10-2 and TRBJ2-1, with TRBD2 matching over 8 bases. Here the CDR3 reads CASSESGTSGYNEQFF. The CDR3 DNA sequence: TGCGCCAGCAGTGAGTCCGGAACTAGCGGATACAATGAGCAGTTCTTC.